Listed below are T cell receptor beta chains from one sample, sequenced in a study of blood T cell repertoires in COVID-19. The data were produced by immunoSEQ multiplex PCR, yet TCRdb's version contains in-frame clones alone and is incomplete. This table has some 180,000 clones, roughly 85% appearing once. The sample was peripheral blood. These receptors originate from a woman aged 55 to 70 with acute or convalescent COVID-19. Each CDR3 is given with its conserved first and last residue. A D gene is named only where the DNA matches it firmly. Expanded clones are given a class, and other clones once, few, many or no size at all.

>TRBV18|NA|NA|TRBJ2-4
CASSPPSKNIQYF
TGTGCCAGCTCACCACCGAGCAAAAACATTCAGTACTTC
>TRBV24-1|NA|NA|TRBJ1-5
CATSDSRGITDQPQHF
TGTGCCACCAGTGATTCCCGAGGAATAACGGATCAGCCCCAGCATTTT
>TRBV7-7|NA|NA|TRBJ2-7
CASSLEGGPQPAYEQYF
TGTGCTAGCAGCCTCGAGGGGGGGCCACAACCCGCCTACGAGCAGTACTTC
>TRBV5-1|NA|NA|TRBJ2-7
CASSLAGWVEQYF
TGCGCCAGCAGCTTGGCAGGATGGGTCGAGCAGTACTTC
>TRBV6-2/TRBV6-3|NA|NA|TRBJ1-2
CASSQDRIYGYTF
TGTGCCAGCAGTCAAGACAGGATCTATGGCTACACCTTC
>TRBV7-2|NA|few|TRBJ1-1
CASSLYPPGHLNTEAFF
TGTGCCAGCAGCTTATATCCCCCGGGACACCTGAACACTGAAGCTTTCTTT
>TRBV27|NA|NA|TRBJ2-1
CASSTRGYEQFF
TGTGCCAGCAGTACCAGGGGCTATGAGCAGTTCTTC
>TRBV16|TRBD1|NA|TRBJ1-3
CASSRQGTSGGNTIYF
TGTGCCAGCAGCCGACAGGGGACGTCAGGTGGAAACACCATATATTTT
>TRBV28|NA|NA|TRBJ2-3
CASSLYRASTDTQYF
TGTGCCAGCAGTTTGTACAGGGCTAGCACAGATACGCAGTATTTT
>TRBV18|TRBD1|NA|TRBJ1-1
CASSLGTDTEAFF
TGTGCCAGCTCACTTGGGACAGACACTGAAGCTTTCTTT
>TRBV18|NA|NA|TRBJ1-5
CASSPTAGVQPQHF
TGTGCCAGCTCCCCCACGGCAGGGGTTCAGCCCCAGCATTTT
>TRBV9|TRBD2|NA|TRBJ2-1
CASSVDLLAGVKNEQFF
TGTGCCAGCAGCGTAGATCTGCTAGCGGGAGTTAAGAATGAGCAGTTCTTC
>TRBV29-1|TRBD1|NA|TRBJ1-2
CSVEGQGANGYTF
TGCAGCGTTGAGGGACAGGGGGCTAACGGCTACACCTTC
>TRBV3-1/TRBV3-2|NA|NA|TRBJ2-5
CASSQGGGRETQYF
TGTGCCAGCAGCCAAGGGGGTGGGAGAGAGACCCAGTACTTC
>TRBV5-1|NA|once|TRBJ2-6
CASSWSGPGIPGANVLTF
TGCGCCAGCAGCTGGAGTGGGCCAGGGATCCCTGGGGCCAACGTCCTGACTTTC
>TRBV6-5|TRBD1|NA|TRBJ2-7
CASSFDRDEQYF
TGTGCCAGCAGTTTCGACAGGGACGAGCAGTACTTC
>TRBV4-1|NA|NA|TRBJ2-1
CASSPSPAQPRYNEQFF
TGCGCCAGCAGCCCCTCACCGGCGCAACCTAGATACAATGAGCAGTTCTTC
>TRBV30|TRBD2|NA|TRBJ2-1
CAWSVSGTVAGGAYNEQFF
TGTGCCTGGAGTGTGTCAGGGACCGTAGCGGGAGGCGCTTACAATGAGCAGTTCTTC
>TRBV19|NA|NA|TRBJ2-5
CASSIGAQLDRETQYF
TGTGCCAGTAGTATAGGGGCACAATTAGATCGTGAGACCCAGTACTTC
>TRBV5-4|NA|NA|TRBJ2-7
CASSLGSGTGSYEQYF
TGTGCCAGCAGCTTGGGATCGGGGACTGGGTCCTACGAGCAGTACTTC
>TRBV2|NA|NA|TRBJ1-2
CASNRRGSGGYTF
TGTGCCAGCAATAGGCGGGGTAGTGGTGGCTACACCTTC
>TRBV2|TRBD1|NA|TRBJ2-2
CASKGQLATGELFF
TGTGCCTCCAAGGGACAGCTCGCTACCGGGGAGCTGTTTTTT
>TRBV24-1|TRBD1|NA|TRBJ1-4
CATSVSGLRGANEKLFF
TGTGCCACCAGTGTCTCTGGACTCAGGGGGGCTAATGAAAAACTGTTTTTT
>TRBV27|NA|NA|TRBJ2-1
CASSLTPLGNNEQFF
TGTGCCAGCAGTTTAACCCCTCTGGGCAACAATGAGCAGTTCTTC
>TRBV9|NA|NA|TRBJ1-2
CASSGTRGSPNYGYTF
TGTGCCAGCAGCGGGACCAGGGGCAGCCCTAACTATGGCTACACCTTC
>TRBV12-5|NA|NA|TRBJ2-3
CASGTGVGDTQYF
TGTGCTAGTGGTACCGGGGTGGGAGATACGCAGTATTTT
>TRBV9|TRBD2|few|TRBJ2-1
CASSVELGRGVNEQFF
TGTGCCAGCAGCGTAGAACTAGGGCGGGGGGTCAATGAGCAGTTCTTC
>TRBV5-1|TRBD2|NA|TRBJ2-1
CASRLSGSTYNEQFF
TGCGCCAGCAGATTAAGCGGGAGTACCTACAATGAGCAGTTCTTC
>TRBV6-5|NA|NA|TRBJ2-5
CASTNRETQYF
TGTGCCAGCACTAATCGGGAGACCCAGTACTTC
>TRBV11-3|TRBD1|once|TRBJ2-2
CASSSIAGQGAGELFF
TGTGCCAGCAGCTCCATCGCGGGACAGGGGGCCGGGGAGCTGTTTTTT
>TRBV4-1|NA|NA|TRBJ1-4
CASSQARGGYEKLFF
TGCGCCAGCAGCCAAGCCCGAGGAGGTTATGAAAAACTGTTTTTT
>TRBV10-2|TRBD1|NA|TRBJ1-5
CASSSTGGSSQPQHF
TGCGCCAGCAGCTCCACAGGGGGCTCGAGTCAGCCCCAGCATTTT
>TRBV11-3|TRBD2|NA|TRBJ2-3
CASGKAGRTDTQYF
TGTGCCAGCGGGAAAGCGGGACGCACAGATACGCAGTATTTT
>TRBV6-1|NA|NA|TRBJ2-2
CASSEPGKSGELFF
TGTGCCAGCAGTGAGCCAGGGAAATCCGGGGAGCTGTTTTTT
>TRBV12-2|NA|once|TRBJ2-1
CASRLSLTSGRKRGYEQFF
TGTGCAAGTCGCTTAAGCCTCACTAGCGGGAGAAAGAGGGGGTATGAGCAGTTCTTC
>TRBV18|NA|NA|TRBJ1-1
CASSPFGGRDTEAFF
TGTGCCAGCTCACCATTCGGGGGGCGGGATACTGAAGCTTTCTTT
>TRBV28|NA|once|TRBJ1-1
CASNREGYTEAFF
TGTGCCAGCAACCGGGAAGGATACACTGAAGCTTTCTTT
>TRBV10-3|TRBD1|NA|TRBJ2-6
CAISGQGLTSGANVLTF
TGTGCCATCAGTGGACAGGGCTTAACTTCTGGGGCCAACGTCCTGACTTTC
>TRBV6-5|NA|NA|TRBJ1-6
CASRTDLNNSPLHF
TGTGCCAGCAGGACAGACCTTAATAATTCACCCCTCCACTTT
>TRBV24-1|NA|NA|TRBJ2-1
CATSWRGEQFF
TGTGCCACCTCCTGGCGAGGTGAGCAGTTCTTC
>TRBV4-1|TRBD2|NA|TRBJ2-7
CASSQLQTSGRSEQYF
TGCGCCAGCAGCCAATTACAGACTAGCGGGAGGTCCGAGCAGTACTTC
>TRBV7-8|TRBD2|NA|TRBJ2-1
CASSLGREAEQFF
TGTGCCAGCAGCTTGGGGCGGGAGGCCGAGCAGTTCTTC
>TRBV10-3|TRBD1|NA|TRBJ1-5
CAISVDRGGSQPQHF
TGTGCCATCAGCGTGGACAGGGGAGGTAGTCAGCCCCAGCATTTT
>TRBV5-3|NA|NA|TRBJ2-1
CARSLGGPGYNEQFF
TGTGCCAGAAGCTTGGGAGGGCCGGGATACAATGAGCAGTTCTTC
>TRBV10-3|NA|NA|TRBJ2-2
CAISSAGGNTGELFF
TGTGCCATCAGTTCCGCAGGAGGAAACACCGGGGAGCTGTTTTTT